Listed below are T cell receptor beta chains from one sample, sequenced in a study of T cells in Graves' hyperthyroidism and ophthalmopathy. TCRdb re-derived calls from the multiplex PCR reads in MiXCR, one entry per CDR3 protein. The sample lists approximately 560,000 distinct CDR3 sequences; less than 20% were seen once. The sequenced material came from blood. The source is a woman younger than 45 with Graves' hyperthyroidism. Both conserved end residues are part of each CDR3. Each record gives: J gene, clone size, V gene, D gene, CDR3 DNA, CDR3 protein. A D gene is named only where the DNA matches it firmly. Rows may omit the clone size; those that give it use once, few, many or a size class.

>TRBJ1-2|many|TRBV2|-
TGTGCCAGCAGGCGAACCTACGGGACTCGCGGCTACACCTTC
CASRRTYGTRGYTF
>TRBJ2-1|many|TRBV6-1|TRBD2
TGTGCCAGCAGTGACCCCGGGACTAGCGGCTACAATGAGCAGTTCTTC
CASSDPGTSGYNEQFF
>TRBJ2-3|-|TRBV9|-
TGTGCCAGCAGCGCGTCCGGGGCAGGGTCGTCGGATACGCAGTATTTT
CASSASGAGSSDTQYF
>TRBJ2-7|few|TRBV29-1|TRBD2
TGCAGCGTTGCCAGCGGGGGGTCTTACGAGCAGTACTTC
CSVASGGSYEQYF
>TRBJ2-5|-|TRBV2|-
TGTGCCAGCAGTGGGACCCCCCACCAAGAGACCCAGTACTTC
CASSGTPHQETQYF
>TRBJ2-1|-|TRBV9|-
TGTGCCAGCAGCGTAGGGCGGGTGGTCGATGAGCAGTTCTTC
CASSVGRVVDEQFF
>TRBJ2-5|few|TRBV19|-
TGTGCCAGTAGTAGCAGGGATGAAGAGACCCAGTACTTC
CASSSRDEETQYF
>TRBJ2-3|-|TRBV5-1|TRBD2
TGCGCCAGCAGCCCCTCAGCGGGAGGCGACACAGATACGCAGTATTTT
CASSPSAGGDTDTQYF
>TRBJ1-2|-|TRBV5-1|-
TGCGCCAGCAGCTTGGCCGCGGGGGGGGCCAGGACTTACACCTTC
CASSLAAGGARTYTF
>TRBJ2-5|few|TRBV28|TRBD2
TGTGCCAGCAGTCCCCGGACTAGCGGTAAAGAGACCCAGTACTTC
CASSPRTSGKETQYF
>TRBJ2-7|many|TRBV20-1|TRBD2
TGCAGTGCTAGAGATCTAGCGGAACCTGACTACGAGCAGTACTTC
CSARDLAEPDYEQYF
>TRBJ2-7|-|TRBV27|TRBD2
TGTGCCAGCAGTAACGCGAAAACAGCGGGGCTAATCTACGAGCAGTACTTC
CASSNAKTAGLIYEQYF
>TRBJ1-6|-|TRBV12-3/TRBV12-4|-
TGTGCCAGCAGGCCTGGGGGGGCTGCGCACTCACCCCTCCACTTT
CASRPGGAAHSPLHF
>TRBJ2-7|few|TRBV10-3|-
TGTGCCATCAGTGACACTTCCTACGAGCAGTACTTC
CAISDTSYEQYF
>TRBJ1-1|many|TRBV20-1|-
TGCAGTGCTAGAGCGCAGTGGGGGAACACTGAAGCTTTCTTT
CSARAQWGNTEAFF
>TRBJ2-1|many|TRBV27|-
TGTGCCAGCAGTAGCGGACTTCTCTACAATGAGCAGTTCTTC
CASSSGLLYNEQFF